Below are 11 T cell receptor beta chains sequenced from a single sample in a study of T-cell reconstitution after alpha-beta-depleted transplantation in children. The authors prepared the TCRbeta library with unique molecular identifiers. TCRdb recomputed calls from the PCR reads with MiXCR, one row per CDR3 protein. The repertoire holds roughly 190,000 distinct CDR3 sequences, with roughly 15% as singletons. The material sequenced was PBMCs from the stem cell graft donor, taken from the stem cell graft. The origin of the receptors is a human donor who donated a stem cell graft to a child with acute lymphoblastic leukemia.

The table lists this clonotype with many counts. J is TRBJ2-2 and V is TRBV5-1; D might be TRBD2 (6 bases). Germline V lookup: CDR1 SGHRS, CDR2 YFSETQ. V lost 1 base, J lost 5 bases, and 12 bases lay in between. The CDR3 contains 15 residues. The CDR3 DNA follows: TGCGCCAGCAGCTTGACTAGCCCACGAACCGGGGAGCTGTTTTTT. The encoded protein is CASSLTSPRTGELFF.

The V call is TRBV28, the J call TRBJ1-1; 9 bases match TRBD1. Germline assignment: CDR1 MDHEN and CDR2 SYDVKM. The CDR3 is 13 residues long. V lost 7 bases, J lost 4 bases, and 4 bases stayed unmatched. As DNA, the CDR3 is TGTGCCAGCACCCGGACAGGGGCCACTGAAGCTTTCTTT. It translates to CASTRTGATEAFF.

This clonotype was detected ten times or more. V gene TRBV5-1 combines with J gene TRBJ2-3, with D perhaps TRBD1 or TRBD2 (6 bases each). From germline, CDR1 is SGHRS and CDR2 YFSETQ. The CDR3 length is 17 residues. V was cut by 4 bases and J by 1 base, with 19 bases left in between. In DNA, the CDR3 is TGCGCCAGCAGCCGGTCGGGGGCGGCGGATGGCACAGATACGCAGTATTTT. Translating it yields CASSRSGAADGTDTQYF.

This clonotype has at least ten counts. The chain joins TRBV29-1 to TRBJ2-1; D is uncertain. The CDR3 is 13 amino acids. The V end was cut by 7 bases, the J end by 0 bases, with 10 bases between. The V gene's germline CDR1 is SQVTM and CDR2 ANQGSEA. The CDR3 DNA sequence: TGCAGCGCTGCTGGTAGCTCCTACAATGAGCAGTTCTTC. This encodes CSAAGSSYNEQFF.

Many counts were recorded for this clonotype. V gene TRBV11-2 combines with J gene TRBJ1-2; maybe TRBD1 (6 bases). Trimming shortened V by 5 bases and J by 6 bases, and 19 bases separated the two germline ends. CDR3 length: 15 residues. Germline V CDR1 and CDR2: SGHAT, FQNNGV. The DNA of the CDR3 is TGTGCCAGCAGCCCAACCGCGGGGGGCGCCGATGGCTACACCTTC. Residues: CASSPTAGGADGYTF.

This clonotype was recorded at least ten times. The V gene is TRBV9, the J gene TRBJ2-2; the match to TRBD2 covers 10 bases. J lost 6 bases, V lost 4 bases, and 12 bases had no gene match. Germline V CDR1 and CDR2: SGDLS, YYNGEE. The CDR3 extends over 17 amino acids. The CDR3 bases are TGTGCCAGCAGCCCGAAGGGATCTAGCGGGAGATCCGGGGAGCTGTTTTTT. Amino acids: CASSPKGSSGRSGELFF.

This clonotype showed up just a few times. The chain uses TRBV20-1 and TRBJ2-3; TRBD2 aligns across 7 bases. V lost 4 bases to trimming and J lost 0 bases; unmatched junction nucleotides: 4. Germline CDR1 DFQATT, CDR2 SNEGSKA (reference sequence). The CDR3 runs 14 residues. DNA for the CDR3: TGCAGTGCTATGTGGCGGGAGAGCACAGATACGCAGTATTTT. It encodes CSAMWRESTDTQYF.

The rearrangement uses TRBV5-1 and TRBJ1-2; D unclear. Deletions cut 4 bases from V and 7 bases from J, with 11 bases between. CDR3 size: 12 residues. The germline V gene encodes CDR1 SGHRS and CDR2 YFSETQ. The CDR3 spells CASSPGGSGYTF. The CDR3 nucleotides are TGCGCCAGCAGCCCCGGAGGGAGTGGCTACACCTTC.

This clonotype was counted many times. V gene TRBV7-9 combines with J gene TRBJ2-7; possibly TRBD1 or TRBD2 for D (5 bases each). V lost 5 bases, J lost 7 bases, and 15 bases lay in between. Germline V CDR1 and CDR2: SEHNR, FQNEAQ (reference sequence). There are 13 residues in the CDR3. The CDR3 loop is CASSRDGAREQYF. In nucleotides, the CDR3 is TGTGCCAGCAGCCGCGACGGGGCTAGAGAGCAGTACTTC.

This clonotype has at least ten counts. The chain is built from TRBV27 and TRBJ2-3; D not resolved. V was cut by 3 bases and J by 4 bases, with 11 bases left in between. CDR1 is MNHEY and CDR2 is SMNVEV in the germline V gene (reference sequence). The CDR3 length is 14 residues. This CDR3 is CASSLGALADTQYF. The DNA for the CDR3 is TGTGCCAGCAGTTTGGGCGCGTTGGCAGATACGCAGTATTTT.

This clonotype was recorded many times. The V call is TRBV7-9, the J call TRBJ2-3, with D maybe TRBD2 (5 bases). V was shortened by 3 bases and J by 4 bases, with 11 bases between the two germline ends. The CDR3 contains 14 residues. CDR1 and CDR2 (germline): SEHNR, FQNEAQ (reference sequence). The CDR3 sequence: CASSLTSGPDTQYF. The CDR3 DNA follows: TGTGCCAGCAGCTTGACAAGCGGACCAGATACGCAGTATTTT.